The present entry profiles one TCR beta chain with its context. This clone was detected once. Its antigen has not been determined. Nothing much larger sits one base from this clone, and base qualities are not available. The germline V gene gives CDR1 as MNHNS and CDR2 as SASEGT. The CDR3 spans 11 residues, from the cysteine through the phenylalanine. The DNA shown is the 33-base CDR3, in frame from base 1. V is pared back by 5 bases and J by 2 bases, with 3 bases lying between the germline termini. Donors formed part of the validation cohort, which comprised fewer than 150 subjects and was distinct from the first cohort of 550 to 850 subjects. This specimen comes from a study of cytomegalovirus exposure and HLA in healthy donors (dated by TCRdb to between 2016 and 2019). With respect to the entire study: A later analysis indicated that the 100 to 150 validation repertoires were generated on the platform also employed for the approximately 700 repertoires of the first cohort. The study was designed to test whether signatures of past pathogen exposure could be identified by cataloging public T cell receptors. Along with the approximately 700-subject first cohort, a separate validation cohort of about 110 different subjects was used. To predict cytomegalovirus infection status, the study combined high-throughput TCR immunosequencing, statistical association of individual TCRs with disease status, and machine learning.

The full study reports these points: The validation cohort had no HLA typing available for a later analysis, so co-occurrence within that cohort was assessed over all 120 or so repertoires. The study listed 164 TCR beta chains as associated with cytomegalovirus. A later analysis found that TCRs clustered in the first cohort also tended to co-occur in the roughly 120 validation repertoires, with just under 95% of cluster scores above 0. It was suggested by the authors that the approach could potentially be generalized to other disease states and immunological phenotypes. Across donors, most TCR sequences were observed very rarely, whereas some public TCRs were present in many individuals. Three of the identified cytomegalovirus-associated TCR beta chains were confirmed in vitro to be specific for cytomegalovirus antigens. The classifier was reported to diagnose cytomegalovirus status with high specificity and sensitivity in both the original cohort and the validation cohort.

The method behind the library was the immunoSEQ multiplex PCR assay. For the original study's pipeline: A statistical classification framework was built for diagnosing cytomegalovirus status from the catalog of TCR beta chain sequences. This immuneACCESS table, as held by TCRdb, lists in-frame sequences with V and J called but not all clones. Of the missing ones, under half trace to an unresolved V gene in checked studies; the others have no known cause. The D gene and trimming were derived from the DNA, and the V and J assignments and clone size from that table. The sample records about 140,000 clones, approximately 84% of which are singletons. The leading ten clones occupy approximately 1.4% of the sample.

The TCR comes from a woman aged 25-40 years in good health and CMV-seronegative. Recombination joined TRBV6-1 with TRBJ1-1; no D gene is confidently identified. Material: PBMCs. The CDR3 has the sequence CASSINTEAFF. The sequenced DNA: TGTGCCAGCAGTATAAACACTGAAGCTTTCTTT.